A selection of T cell receptor beta chains follows, all from one sample in a study of T cells in Graves' hyperthyroidism and ophthalmopathy. MiXCR, applied by TCRdb to the multiplex PCR reads, yields one record per CDR3 protein. Found here are hundreds of thousands of distinct CDR3 sequences, approximately 14% of them singletons; the top ten hold roughly 10%. Sequenced input: blood. All receptors derive from a woman younger than 35 with Graves' hyperthyroidism. Each CDR3 is given with its conserved first and last residue.

j_gene: TRBJ1-1
v_gene: TRBV2
CDR3aa: CASRLGDDTEAFF

j_gene: TRBJ2-2
v_gene: TRBV3-1
CDR3aa: CASSQAGTGGTGELFF

j_gene: TRBJ2-7
v_gene: TRBV7-2
CDR3aa: CASSRLGREQYF

j_gene: TRBJ1-3
v_gene: TRBV6-2/TRBV6-3
CDR3aa: CAGRPASGNTIYF

j_gene: TRBJ2-3
v_gene: TRBV5-1
CDR3aa: CASSFTGTSTDTQYF

j_gene: TRBJ2-1
v_gene: TRBV20-1
CDR3aa: CSARSRAGADYNEQFF

j_gene: TRBJ2-1
v_gene: TRBV28
CDR3aa: CASRKQGAWTSGRVGEQFF

j_gene: TRBJ1-1
v_gene: TRBV28
CDR3aa: CASSSLSDSNTEAFF

j_gene: TRBJ1-5
v_gene: TRBV19
CDR3aa: CASSIDHRSDHQPQHF

j_gene: TRBJ2-6
v_gene: TRBV10-2
CDR3aa: CASSEYAPGQGYSGANVLTF

j_gene: TRBJ1-5
v_gene: TRBV10-3
CDR3aa: CAITGDRNQPQHF

j_gene: TRBJ2-2
v_gene: TRBV9
CDR3aa: CASSVPVDRGVNTGELFF

j_gene: TRBJ2-7
v_gene: TRBV5-4
CDR3aa: CASSHRDGTYEQYF

j_gene: TRBJ2-5
v_gene: TRBV4-3
CDR3aa: CASSQGGLGETQYF

j_gene: TRBJ2-3
v_gene: TRBV28
CDR3aa: CASSLSPISDTQYF

j_gene: TRBJ1-4
v_gene: TRBV12-3/TRBV12-4
CDR3aa: CASSLATGLEKLFF

j_gene: TRBJ2-3
v_gene: TRBV6-2/TRBV6-3
CDR3aa: CASVGSFRTDTQYF

j_gene: TRBJ2-7
v_gene: TRBV12-3/TRBV12-4
CDR3aa: CASSSYGSYEQYF

j_gene: TRBJ2-6
v_gene: TRBV6-1
CDR3aa: CASRKADRSGANVLTF

j_gene: TRBJ2-7
v_gene: TRBV2
CDR3aa: CASSQDRGPSYEQYF

j_gene: TRBJ2-3
v_gene: TRBV4-1
CDR3aa: CASSQGSPGYYTDTQYF

j_gene: TRBJ2-5
v_gene: TRBV6-2/TRBV6-3
CDR3aa: CASQSGPGETQYF

j_gene: TRBJ1-4
v_gene: TRBV2
CDR3aa: CASHPNSEKLFF

j_gene: TRBJ2-1
v_gene: TRBV7-6
CDR3aa: CASSLASASGYNEQFF